This T cell receptor beta chain derives from a study of human T cells and chemical hapten exposure. General study findings and limits: Sensitizing to DPC left TCRs with a frequency above 1 in 1000 unaltered.

Germline V lookup: CDR1 MDHEN, CDR2 SYDVKM. V was shortened by 6 bases and J by 8 bases, with 22 bases between the two germline ends. This CDR3 comprises 15 residues. Ten or more counts support this clonotype. Its antigen is unidentified. The sample's time point: healthy volunteer bleed at 2 weeks. The template was total RNA from unfractionated whole blood. Library preparation tagged each individual cDNA molecule with a unique molecular identifier. TCRdb processed the RACE reads anew with MiXCR; each CDR3 protein has one entry. The sample yields about 45,000 distinct CDR3 sequences, nearly 4.5% seen once.

This chain links TRBV28 with TRBJ1-2; D might be TRBD1 (5 bases). The specimen sequenced was whole blood. This receptor was obtained from a human donor in good health. Some clones in this sample may be carry-over from other donors' samples. CDR3 in amino acids: CASSTGGALVGGYTF. Here the CDR3 DNA reads TGTGCCAGCAGCACTGGGGGAGCATTGGTGGGAGGCTACACCTTC.